A few counts support the clone carrying this T cell receptor beta chain. Its antigen is unidentified. CDR1 is MDHEN and CDR2 is SYDVKM in the germline V gene. This CDR3 is 14 amino acids long. The V end was cut by 8 bases, the J end by 0 bases, with 11 bases between. This specimen comes from a study of identical twins. TCRdb reanalysed the 5' RACE reads using MiXCR and keeps one entry per CDR3 protein. This table holds fewer than 550,000 distinct CDR3 sequences, 13% to 15% found once. Points from the study as a whole: Twin sharing of out-of-frame TCR alpha was underestimated by models in monozygotic pairs. Weaker excess twin sharing was observed in beta out-of-frame sequences. Findings depended on cross-sectional statistics rather than tracking the same donors. Zero-insertion results could be subject to partial confounding by invariant MAIT and iNKT cells.

These data also featured in a second study, about yellow fever vaccine responses in identical twins.

The specimen sequenced was CD4+ T cells sorted from blood. The sequence was obtained from a woman aged 18-29 years in good health. This chain connects TRBV28 to TRBJ1-3; D is perhaps TRBD1 (5 bases). The CDR3 protein is CASFRGSSGNTIYF. In nucleotides, the CDR3 is TGTGCCAGCTTTAGGGGCTCCTCTGGAAACACCATATATTTT.